This T cell receptor beta chain is from a study of blood T cell repertoires in COVID-19. The CDR3 totals 16 residues. Germline V gene sequence: CDR1 MNHEY, CDR2 SMNVEV (reference sequence). Trimming removed 6 bases from V and 4 bases from J, with 19 bases in between. Assay used: immunoSEQ multiplex PCR; TCRdb lists only in-frame clones, some missing. This sample carries roughly 230,000 clones, 80% to 90% of them seen once, and the ten largest clones take around 6.3%. The chain combines TRBV27 with TRBJ2-1, with D maybe TRBD1 (5 bases). The clonotype was recovered from a woman between 50 and 59 years old who had been exposed to COVID-19. Material for sequencing was PBMCs or T cells enriched from blood (not recorded which). CDR3 residues: CASSPTRELGYNEQFF. The CDR3 DNA sequence: TGTGCCAGCAGCCCGACCAGGGAATTAGGTTACAATGAGCAGTTCTTC.